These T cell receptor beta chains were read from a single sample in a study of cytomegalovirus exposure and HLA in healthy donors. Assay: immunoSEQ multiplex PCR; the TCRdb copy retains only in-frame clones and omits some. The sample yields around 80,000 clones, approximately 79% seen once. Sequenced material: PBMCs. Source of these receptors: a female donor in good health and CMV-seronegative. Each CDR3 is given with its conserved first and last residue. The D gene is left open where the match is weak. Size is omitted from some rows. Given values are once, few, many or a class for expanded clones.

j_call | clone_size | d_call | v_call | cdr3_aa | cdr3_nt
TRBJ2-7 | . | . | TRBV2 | CASSEGGRSYEQYF | TGTGCCAGCAGTGAAGGGGGCAGATCCTACGAGCAGTACTTC
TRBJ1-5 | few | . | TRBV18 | CASSGTDQPQHF | TGTGCCAGCTCAGGGACTGATCAGCCCCAGCATTTT
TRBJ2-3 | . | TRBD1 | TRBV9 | CASSVGLGQVRTDTQYF | TGTGCCAGCAGCGTCGGCCTCGGACAGGTACGCACAGATACGCAGTATTTT
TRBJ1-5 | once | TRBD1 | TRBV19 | CASSMGAGGRVRPQHF | TGTGCCAGTAGTATGGGGGCAGGGGGGCGTGTTCGGCCCCAGCATTTT
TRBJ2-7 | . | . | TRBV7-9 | CASSLRDAAYEQYF | TGTGCCAGCAGCCTGCGGGATGCTGCCTACGAGCAGTACTTC
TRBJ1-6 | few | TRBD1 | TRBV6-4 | CASSDSTGNNSPLHF | TGTGCCAGCAGTGACTCGACAGGGAATAATTCACCCCTCCACTTT
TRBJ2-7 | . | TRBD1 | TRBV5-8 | CASSRDRSYEQYF | TGTGCCAGCAGCCGGGACAGATCCTACGAGCAGTACTTC
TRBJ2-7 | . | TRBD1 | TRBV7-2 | CASSLRTGHGYEQYF | TGTGCCAGCAGCTTAAGGACAGGTCACGGCTACGAGCAGTACTTC
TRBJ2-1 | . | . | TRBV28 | CASFTTSHNEQFF | TGTGCCAGCTTTACCACTAGCCACAATGAGCAGTTCTTC
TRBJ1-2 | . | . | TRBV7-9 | CASSLAMGPYGYTF | TGTGCCAGCAGCTTAGCGATGGGGCCCTATGGCTACACCTTC
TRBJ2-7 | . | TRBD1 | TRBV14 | CASSRPGQGVEQYF | TGTGCCAGCAGCCGCCCGGGACAGGGTGTCGAGCAGTACTTC
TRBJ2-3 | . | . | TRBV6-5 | CASSGHSTDTQYF | TGTGCCAGCAGTGGACATAGCACAGATACGCAGTATTTT
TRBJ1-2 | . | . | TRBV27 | CASSPIPTGIYGYTF | TGTGCCAGCAGTCCAATTCCAACAGGGATCTATGGCTACACCTTC
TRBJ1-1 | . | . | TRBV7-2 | CASTLQDTEAFF | TGTGCCAGCACCCTACAGGACACTGAAGCTTTCTTT
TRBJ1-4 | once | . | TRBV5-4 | CASSLRQSSGVRMSEKLFF | TGTGCCAGCAGCTTACGTCAATCGTCGGGTGTGAGAATGAGTGAAAAACTGTTTTTT
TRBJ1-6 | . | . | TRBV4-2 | CASSQDGGIGSPLHF | TGTGCCAGCAGCCAAGATGGGGGGATCGGATCACCCCTCCACTTT
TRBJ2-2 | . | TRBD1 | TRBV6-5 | CASSYMGQGAGELFF | TGTGCCAGCAGTTACATGGGACAGGGGGCGGGGGAGCTGTTTTTT
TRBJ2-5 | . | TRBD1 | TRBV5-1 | CASSFTGVQETQYF | TGCGCCAGCAGCTTTACAGGGGTACAAGAGACCCAGTACTTC
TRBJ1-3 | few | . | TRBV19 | CASSTAPGGLGNTIYF | TGTGCCAGTAGTACGGCCCCTGGCGGGCTGGGAAACACCATATATTTT
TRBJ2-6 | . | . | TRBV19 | CASSIEGAFSGANVLTF | TGTGCCAGTAGTATAGAGGGGGCATTCTCTGGGGCCAACGTCCTGACTTTC